A single sample gave rise to the 24 T cell receptor beta chains below, sequenced in a study of T cell repertoires in cytomegalovirus infection. TCRdb processed the reads anew with MiXCR; each CDR3 protein has one entry. The data contain approximately 300,000 distinct CDR3 sequences, about 27% of them singletons. Their antigens are not known. Sequencing was performed on cultured PBMCs, taken from culture after CMV antigen stimulation. The receptors here all came from a human donor in good health (CMV status not recorded). Some clones in this sample may be carry-over from other donors' samples.

This sequence joins TRBV14 and TRBJ2-1; D not certain. The CDR3 spans 12 residues. Germline V CDR1 and CDR2: SGHDN, FVKESK. Trimming shortened V by 8 bases and J by 3 bases, and 8 bases separated the two germline ends. CDR3 sequence reads: CASQTLYNEQFF. In DNA form, the CDR3 reads TGTGCCAGCCAGACACTCTACAATGAGCAGTTCTTC.

V and J are TRBV20-1 and TRBJ1-3; TRBD1 agrees at 7 bases. Unmatched junction bases numbered 12, after V lost 1 base and J lost 0 bases. CDR1 and CDR2 (germline): DFQATT, SNEGSKA (reference sequence). The CDR3 is 18 residues long. As DNA, the CDR3 is TGCAGTGCTAGAGTCCGCCCTAAAAACAGGGGCTCTGGAAACACCATATATTTT. This sequence encodes CSARVRPKNRGSGNTIYF.

The gene calls are TRBV5-1 and TRBJ2-5; D is undetermined. Between the trimmed V and J ends, which lost 2 bases and 2 bases, there was a span of 10 bases. The CDR3 consists of 14 residues. CDR1 and CDR2 (germline): SGHRS, YFSETQ. Here the CDR3 reads CASSFGQNQETQYF. The CDR3 DNA reads TGCGCCAGCAGCTTCGGTCAGAATCAAGAGACCCAGTACTTC.

This clonotype was seen a few times. V is TRBV4-1 and J is TRBJ2-7; maybe TRBD2 (5 bases). Germline-derived CDR1 and CDR2 are MGHRA and YSYEKL. V lost 0 bases to trimming and J lost 3 bases, with 12 bases between them. CDR3 length: 15 amino acids. The CDR3 loop is CASSQDLSGDYEQYF. For the CDR3, the DNA is TGCGCCAGCAGCCAAGATCTAAGCGGAGACTACGAGCAGTACTTC.

The chain links TRBV10-3 to TRBJ1-1; D uncertain. CDR1 is ENHRY and CDR2 is SYGVKD in the germline V gene. This CDR3 comprises 11 residues. V lost 7 bases to trimming and J lost 3 bases, with 6 bases between them. Here the CDR3 reads CAIIVDTEAFF. CDR3 coding DNA: TGTGCCATCATCGTGGACACTGAAGCTTTCTTT.

This clonotype was found many times. The chain uses TRBV7-2 and TRBJ1-2; TRBD1 agrees at 8 bases. Germline V CDR1 and CDR2: SGHTA, FQGNSA. V shed 1 base and J 8 bases; nucleotides not matched to a gene: 12. This CDR3 contains 16 residues. The CDR3 DNA reads as TGTGCCAGCAGCTTAGACGCCCAGGACAGGGTTGGAGGCTACACCTTC. Its protein is CASSLDAQDRVGGYTF.

The chain employs TRBV6-5 and TRBJ1-3; the D gene is possibly TRBD1 (6 bases). The germline V gene encodes CDR1 MNHEY and CDR2 SVGAGI. The CDR3 contains 14 residues. Between the trimmed V and J ends, which lost 5 bases and 2 bases, there was a span of 10 bases. CDR3 DNA sequence: TGTGCCAGCAGTAAACAGGGTACTGGAAACACCATATATTTT. This translates into CASSKQGTGNTIYF.

The chain recombines TRBV25-1 with TRBJ2-3; perhaps D is TRBD1 or TRBD2 (6 bases each). The CDR3 consists of 15 residues. CDR1 and CDR2 from the germline V gene are MGHDK and SYGVNS. Trimming took off 6 bases at V and 2 bases at J, with 15 bases between the two ends. The CDR3 nucleotides read TGTGCCAGCAGCGAAGCAGGGGACTCCACAGATACGCAGTATTTT. This encodes CASSEAGDSTDTQYF.

This clonotype was detected a few times. This chain connects TRBV3-1 to TRBJ2-5; 7 bases map to TRBD1. V shed 3 bases, J shed 0 bases, and the junction held 7 bases outside the gene matches. Germline V lookup: CDR1 LGHDT, CDR2 YNNKEL (reference sequence). The CDR3 loop spans 16 amino acids. CDR3 amino acids: CASSQTGTTNQETQYF. Written as DNA, the CDR3 is TGTGCCAGCAGCCAGACAGGGACAACCAACCAAGAGACCCAGTACTTC.

The V call is TRBV7-2, the J call TRBJ2-3; D call uncertain. CDR1 is SGHTA, CDR2 FQGNSA, per germline. Between the trimmed V and J ends, which lost 3 bases and 4 bases, there was a span of 8 bases. The CDR3 contains 13 residues. The CDR3 nucleotides are TGTGCCAGCAGCTTCGCGGAAGCAGATACGCAGTATTTT. It is translated as CASSFAEADTQYF.

V and J are TRBV6-1 and TRBJ2-1; maybe TRBD1 (5 bases). The germline V and J ends were trimmed by 7 bases and 6 bases, with 13 bases remaining between them. The CDR3 consists of 13 residues. Germline V gives CDR1 MNHNS, CDR2 SASEGT. This CDR3 is CASTIDRPNEQFF. As DNA, the CDR3 is TGTGCCAGCACTATCGACAGACCCAATGAGCAGTTCTTC.

In its sample, this clonotype was seen many times. V is TRBV7-3 and J is TRBJ2-2; no firm D call. From germline, CDR1 is SGHTA and CDR2 FQGTGA. There are 14 residues in the CDR3. The V end was cut by 3 bases, the J end by 3 bases, with 8 bases between. The CDR3 protein is CASSFDLYTGELFF. The CDR3 DNA is TGTGCCAGCAGCTTTGATCTATACACCGGGGAGCTGTTTTTT. Based on the CDR3 plus reference TRBV7-3 and TRBJ2-2, the full variable domain is GAGVSQTPSNKVTEKGKYVELRCDPISGHTALYWYRQSLGQGPEFLIYFQGTGAADDSGLPNDRFFAVRPEGSVSTLKIQRTERGDSAVYLCASSFDLYTGELFFGEGSRLTVL.

This clonotype came up a few times. The chain links TRBV12-3 or TRBV12-4 to TRBJ1-1; the D is unclear. V lost 3 bases and J lost 4, with 6 bases in between. This CDR3 is 12 amino acids long. CDR3 coding DNA: TGTGCCAGCAGTTTTGGAGCCACTGAAGCTTTCTTT. The encoded protein is CASSFGATEAFF.

This clonotype has only a few counts. This chain uses TRBV4-1 with TRBJ1-1; D not certain. CDR3 length: 13 residues. Trimming took off 3 bases at V and 2 bases at J, with 7 bases between the two ends. Germline V gene data show CDR1 as MGHRA and CDR2 as YSYEKL. The CDR3 loop reads CASSHEGNTEAFF. Written as DNA, the CDR3 is TGCGCCAGCAGCCACGAGGGCAACACTGAAGCTTTCTTT.

This clonotype showed up just a few times. The V and J genes are TRBV28 and TRBJ2-7; 9 positions agree with TRBD1. J lost 4 bases, V lost 3 bases, and 7 bases had no gene match. CDR1 is MDHEN and CDR2 is SYDVKM in the germline V gene. CDR3 size: 15 residues. This CDR3 reads CASSLLGTGPYEQYF. DNA of the CDR3: TGTGCCAGCAGTTTGCTCGGGACAGGGCCTTACGAGCAGTACTTC.

The V call is TRBV5-4, the J call TRBJ1-2; perhaps TRBD1 as D (5 bases). V was pared by 4 bases and J by 2 bases, with 15 bases between. This CDR3 is built from 15 residues. The V gene's germline CDR1 is SGHNT and CDR2 YYREEE (reference sequence). CDR3 sequence: CASSRKDILNYGYTF. CDR3 bases: TGTGCCAGCAGCAGGAAGGACATCCTCAACTATGGCTACACCTTC.

The rearrangement uses TRBV2 and TRBJ2-3; D may be TRBD1 or TRBD2 (5 bases each). The CDR3 loop spans 12 amino acids. CDR1 is SNHLY and CDR2 is FYNNEI in the germline V gene. With 7 bases removed from V and 4 bases from J, the gap between germline ends came to 9 bases. The CDR3 loop is CASKVGADTQYF. DNA of the CDR3: TGTGCCAGCAAGGTGGGGGCAGATACGCAGTATTTT.

The rearrangement uses TRBV7-8 and TRBJ2-7, with unresolved D. Trimming cost V 2 bases and J 3 bases, with 14 bases left between them. CDR3 length: 15 amino acids. The V gene's germline CDR1 is SGHVS and CDR2 FQNEAQ. This CDR3 reads CASSLKRLNGYEQYF. Written as DNA, the CDR3 is TGTGCCAGCAGCTTAAAGCGACTGAACGGCTACGAGCAGTACTTC.

The chain recombines TRBV10-3 with TRBJ2-3, with 9 bases matching TRBD1. CDR1 ENHRY and CDR2 SYGVKD come from the germline V gene. The V segment lost 7 bases and the J segment 3 bases; nucleotides outside the gene matches: 20. This CDR3 is built from 19 residues. The CDR3 DNA is TGTGCCATCAATCGGGAGTTGGGGACCGGGACAGGGTCAACAGATACGCAGTATTTT. Residues: CAINRELGTGTGSTDTQYF.

The chain is built from TRBV5-1 and TRBJ1-1; D is possibly TRBD1 (5 bases). This CDR3 comprises 14 residues. The V gene's germline CDR1 is SGHRS and CDR2 YFSETQ. Trimming left V 0 bases short and J 6 bases short, with 12 bases between. CDR3 sequence: CASSLGLETAEAFF. The CDR3, as DNA: TGCGCCAGCAGCTTGGGACTCGAGACAGCTGAAGCTTTCTTT. The whole variable domain, filled in from reference TRBV5-1 and TRBJ1-1, reads KAGVTQTPRYLIKTRGQQVTLSCSPISGHRSVSWYQQTPGQGLQFLFEYFSETQRNKGNFPGRFSGRQFSNSRSEMNVSTLELGDSALYLCASSLGLETAEAFFGQGTRLTVV.

The table lists this clonotype with a few counts. The chain uses TRBV7-2 and TRBJ1-2, with a tentative D call TRBD1 (6 bases). CDR1 and CDR2 (germline): SGHTA, FQGNSA. This CDR3 region has 13 residues. The germline V and J ends were trimmed by 5 bases and 2 bases, with 9 bases remaining between them. In nucleotides, the CDR3 is TGTGCCAGCAGCCCTAGGGGGAACTATGGCTACACCTTC. Encoded protein: CASSPRGNYGYTF.

V usage is TRBV15 and J usage is TRBJ1-1; D unclear. CDR1 is LNHNV, CDR2 YYDKDF, per germline (reference sequence). V was pared by 1 base and J by 0 bases, with 6 bases between. This CDR3 spans 14 amino acids. The CDR3 loop is CATSRARVNTEAFF. CDR3 sequence (DNA): TGTGCCACCAGCAGAGCTCGGGTGAACACTGAAGCTTTCTTT.

This clonotype was detected a few times. The V call is TRBV5-1, the J call TRBJ2-7; 14 bases map to TRBD2. The CDR3 covers 16 residues. CDR1 is SGHRS, CDR2 YFSETQ, per germline. The V segment lost 4 bases and the J segment 4 bases; nucleotides outside the gene matches: 7. The CDR3 DNA follows: TGCGCCAGCAGCACGGGGACTAGCGGGAGTTCGTACGAGCAGTACTTC. Translation: CASSTGTSGSSYEQYF.

The rearrangement links TRBV19 to TRBJ2-1, with 8 positions matching TRBD1. The V segment lost 7 bases and the J segment 8 bases; nucleotides outside the gene matches: 7. In germline, CDR1 is LNHDA, CDR2 SQIVND (reference sequence). This CDR3 contains 13 residues. CDR3 nucleotides: TGTGCCAGTACAGGACAGGGTTCGGATGAGCAGTTCTTC. Its protein is CASTGQGSDEQFF.